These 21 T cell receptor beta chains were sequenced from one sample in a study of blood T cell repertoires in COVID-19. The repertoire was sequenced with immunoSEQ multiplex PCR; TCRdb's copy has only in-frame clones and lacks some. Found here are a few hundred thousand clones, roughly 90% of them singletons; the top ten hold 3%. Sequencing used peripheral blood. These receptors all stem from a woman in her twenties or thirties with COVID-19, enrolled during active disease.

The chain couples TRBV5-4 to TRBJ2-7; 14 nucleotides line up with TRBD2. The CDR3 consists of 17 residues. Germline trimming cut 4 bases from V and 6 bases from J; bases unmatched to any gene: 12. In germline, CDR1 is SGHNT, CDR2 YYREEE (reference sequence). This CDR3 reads CASSPRTSGGPGVEQYF. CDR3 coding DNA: TGTGCCAGCAGCCCCAGGACTAGCGGGGGGCCGGGTGTCGAGCAGTACTTC.

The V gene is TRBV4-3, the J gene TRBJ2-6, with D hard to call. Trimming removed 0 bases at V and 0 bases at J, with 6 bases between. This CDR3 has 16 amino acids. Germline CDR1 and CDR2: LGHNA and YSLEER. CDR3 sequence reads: CASSQDGISGANVLTF. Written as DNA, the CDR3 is TGCGCCAGCAGCCAAGACGGTATCTCTGGGGCCAACGTCCTGACTTTC.

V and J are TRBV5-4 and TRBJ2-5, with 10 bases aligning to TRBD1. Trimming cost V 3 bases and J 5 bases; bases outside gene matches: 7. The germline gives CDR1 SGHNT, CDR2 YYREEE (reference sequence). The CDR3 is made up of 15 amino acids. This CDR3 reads CASSSGQGDPETQYF. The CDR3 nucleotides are TGTGCCAGCAGCTCAGGACAGGGGGACCCGGAGACCCAGTACTTC.

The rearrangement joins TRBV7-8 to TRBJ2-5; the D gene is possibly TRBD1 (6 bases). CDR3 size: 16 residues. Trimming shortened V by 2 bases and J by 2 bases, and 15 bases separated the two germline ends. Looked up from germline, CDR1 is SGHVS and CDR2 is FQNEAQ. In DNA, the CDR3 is TGTGCCAGCAGCTTATATGTGGGACATAGGCAAGAGACCCAGTACTTC. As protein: CASSLYVGHRQETQYF.

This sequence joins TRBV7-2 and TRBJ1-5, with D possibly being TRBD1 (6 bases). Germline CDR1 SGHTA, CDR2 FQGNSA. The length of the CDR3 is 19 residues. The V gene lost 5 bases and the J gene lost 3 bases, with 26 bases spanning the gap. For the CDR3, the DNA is TGTGCCAGCAGCCTCATGATATCTATTTCAGGGGTCAACAATCAGCCCCAGCATTTT. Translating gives CASSLMISISGVNNQPQHF.

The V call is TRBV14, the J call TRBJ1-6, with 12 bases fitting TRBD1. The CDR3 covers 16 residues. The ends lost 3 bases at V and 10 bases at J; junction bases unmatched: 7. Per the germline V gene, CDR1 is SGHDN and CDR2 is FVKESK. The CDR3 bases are TGTGCCAGCAGCCAGATGGGACAGGGGGCGGCCTCACCCCTCCACTTT. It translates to CASSQMGQGAASPLHF.

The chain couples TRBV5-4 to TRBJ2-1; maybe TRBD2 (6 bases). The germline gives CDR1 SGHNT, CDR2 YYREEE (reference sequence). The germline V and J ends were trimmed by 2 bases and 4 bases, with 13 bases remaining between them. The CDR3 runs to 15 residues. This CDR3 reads CASSLLASGYNEQFF. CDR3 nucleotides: TGTGCCAGCAGCTTACTAGCATCAGGGTACAATGAGCAGTTCTTC.

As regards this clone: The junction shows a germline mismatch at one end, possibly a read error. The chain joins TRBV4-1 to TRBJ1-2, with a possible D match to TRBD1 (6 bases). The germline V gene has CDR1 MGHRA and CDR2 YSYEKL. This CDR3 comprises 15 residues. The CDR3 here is CASSQDGDKGRWGIF. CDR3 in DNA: TGCGCCAGCAGCCAAGATGGGGACAAAGGGAGATGGGGGATCTTC.

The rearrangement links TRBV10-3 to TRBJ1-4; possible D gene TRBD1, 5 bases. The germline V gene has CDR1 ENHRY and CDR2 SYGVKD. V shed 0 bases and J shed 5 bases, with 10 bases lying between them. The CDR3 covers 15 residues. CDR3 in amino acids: CAISESRTRNEKLFF. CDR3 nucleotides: TGTGCCATCAGTGAGTCGAGGACACGGAATGAAAAACTGTTTTTT.

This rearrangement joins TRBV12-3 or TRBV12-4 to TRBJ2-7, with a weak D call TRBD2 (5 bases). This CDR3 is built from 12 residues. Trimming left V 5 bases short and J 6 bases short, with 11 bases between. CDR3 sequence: CASSTSGVEQYF. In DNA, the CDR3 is TGTGCCAGCAGTACTTCCGGGGTCGAGCAGTACTTC.

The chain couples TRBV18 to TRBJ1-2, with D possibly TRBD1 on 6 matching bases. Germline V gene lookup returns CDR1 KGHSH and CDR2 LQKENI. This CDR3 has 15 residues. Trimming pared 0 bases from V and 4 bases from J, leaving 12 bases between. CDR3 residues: CASSPPGTTGYGYTF. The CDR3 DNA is TGTGCCAGCTCACCACCGGGGACAACGGGCTATGGCTACACCTTC.

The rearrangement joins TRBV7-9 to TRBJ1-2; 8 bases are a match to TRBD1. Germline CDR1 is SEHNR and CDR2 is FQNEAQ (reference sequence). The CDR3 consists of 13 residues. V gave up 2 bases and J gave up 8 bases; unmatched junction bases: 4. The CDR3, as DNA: TGTGCCAGCAGCTTACCAGGGGGCCGGGGCTACACCTTC. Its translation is CASSLPGGRGYTF.

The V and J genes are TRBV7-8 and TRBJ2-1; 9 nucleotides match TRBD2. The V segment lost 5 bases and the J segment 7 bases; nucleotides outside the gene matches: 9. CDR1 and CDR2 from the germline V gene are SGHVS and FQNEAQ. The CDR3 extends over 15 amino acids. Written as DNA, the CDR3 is TGTGCCAGCAGCCCCCGTGGCGGGAGGGCAAATGAGCAGTTCTTC. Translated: CASSPRGGRANEQFF.

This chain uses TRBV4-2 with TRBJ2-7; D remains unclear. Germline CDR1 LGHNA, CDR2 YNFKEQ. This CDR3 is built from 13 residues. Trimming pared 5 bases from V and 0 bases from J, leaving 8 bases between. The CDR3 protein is CASSSSFSYEQYF. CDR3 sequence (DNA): TGTGCCAGCAGCTCCTCCTTCTCCTACGAGCAGTACTTC.

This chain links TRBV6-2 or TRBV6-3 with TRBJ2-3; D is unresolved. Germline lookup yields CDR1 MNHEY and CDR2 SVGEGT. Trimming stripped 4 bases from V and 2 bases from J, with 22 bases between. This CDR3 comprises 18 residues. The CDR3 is CASSSYRSIPLYTDTQYF. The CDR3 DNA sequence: TGTGCCAGCAGTTCCTATCGGTCCATACCCCTATACACAGATACGCAGTATTTT.

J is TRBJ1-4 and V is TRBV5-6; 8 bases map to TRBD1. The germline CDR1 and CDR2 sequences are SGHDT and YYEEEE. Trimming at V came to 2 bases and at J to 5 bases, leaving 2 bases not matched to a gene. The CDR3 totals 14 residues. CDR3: CASSFGQGNEKLFF. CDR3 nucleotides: TGTGCCAGCAGCTTTGGACAGGGCAATGAAAAACTGTTTTTT.

DNA of the CDR3: TGTGCCAGCAGCCAAGGGGGTTGGGACAGGTCTATTGAGCAGTTCTTC. Protein sequence: CASSQGGWDRSIEQFF. V and J are TRBV14 and TRBJ2-1; 8 nucleotides agree with TRBD1. The CDR3 is 16 residues long. V gave up 1 base and J gave up 9 bases; unmatched junction bases: 11. In germline, CDR1 is SGHDN, CDR2 FVKESK.

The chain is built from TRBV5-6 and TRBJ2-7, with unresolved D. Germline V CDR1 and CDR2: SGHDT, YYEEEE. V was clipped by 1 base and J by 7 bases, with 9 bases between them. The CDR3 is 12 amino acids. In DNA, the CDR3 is TGTGCCAGCAGCTTGTGGTCGCGAGAGCAGTACTTC. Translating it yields CASSLWSREQYF.

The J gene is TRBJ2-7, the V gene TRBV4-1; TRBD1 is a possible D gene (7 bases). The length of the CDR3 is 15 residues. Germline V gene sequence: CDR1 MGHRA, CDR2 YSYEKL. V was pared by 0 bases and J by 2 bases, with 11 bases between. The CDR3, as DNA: TGCGCCAGCAGCCAAGATGCGGGGACAGCCTACGAGCAGTACTTC. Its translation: CASSQDAGTAYEQYF.

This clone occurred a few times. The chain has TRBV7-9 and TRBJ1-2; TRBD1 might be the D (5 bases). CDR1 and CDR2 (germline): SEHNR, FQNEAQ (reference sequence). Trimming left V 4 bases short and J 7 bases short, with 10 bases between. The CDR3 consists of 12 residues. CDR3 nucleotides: TGTGCCAGCAGCTACATTAGGGGTGGCTACACCTTC. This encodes CASSYIRGGYTF.

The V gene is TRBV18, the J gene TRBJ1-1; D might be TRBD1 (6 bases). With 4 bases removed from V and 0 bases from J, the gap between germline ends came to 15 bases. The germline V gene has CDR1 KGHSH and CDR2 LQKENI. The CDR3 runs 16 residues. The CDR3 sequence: CASSQRTGILNTEAFF. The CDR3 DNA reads TGTGCCAGCTCACAACGTACAGGGATTCTGAACACTGAAGCTTTCTTT.